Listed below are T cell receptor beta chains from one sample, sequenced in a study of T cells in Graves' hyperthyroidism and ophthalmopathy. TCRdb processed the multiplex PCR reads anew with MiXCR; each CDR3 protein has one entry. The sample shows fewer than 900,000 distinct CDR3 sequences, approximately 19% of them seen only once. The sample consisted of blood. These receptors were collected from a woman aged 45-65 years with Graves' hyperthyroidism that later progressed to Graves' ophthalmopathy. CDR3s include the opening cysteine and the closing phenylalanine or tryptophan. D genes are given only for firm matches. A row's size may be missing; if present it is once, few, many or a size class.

TGTGCCAGCAGCCGCACGGGGGCCCCGAAGGGAGGGGAGCTGTTTTTT CASSRTGAPKGGELFF NA TRBJ2-2 TRBV3-1 many
TGTGCTAGCAGCTTAAGCAGCAGGGCGGGCAATGAGCAGTTCTTC CASSLSSRAGNEQFF NA TRBJ2-1 TRBV7-7 many
TGTGCCAGCAGCCAAGATTTCCTGCTGAACACTGAAGCTTTCTTT CASSQDFLLNTEAFF NA TRBJ1-1 TRBV3-1 NA
TGTGCCAGCGGACAGGGAAATCAGCCCCAGCATTTT CASGQGNQPQHF TRBD1 TRBJ1-5 TRBV10-3 many
TGTGCCAGCAGTGAATGGGCCGACAATGAGCAGTTCTTC CASSEWADNEQFF NA TRBJ2-1 TRBV2 NA
TGTGCCAGTAGTATCGAGCGGGGGGCCCTACCGCAGTTCTTC CASSIERGALPQFF TRBD2 TRBJ2-1 TRBV19 once
TGTGCCAGCAGTGAGGGCACGGGCAATCAGCCCCAGCATTTT CASSEGTGNQPQHF NA TRBJ1-5 TRBV6-1 NA
TGTGCCAGCACGCTGTGGGGCGAGGACACTGAAGCTTTCTTT CASTLWGEDTEAFF NA TRBJ1-1 TRBV6-1 many
TGCAGTGCTAGAGGAAGGACGGATATGAACTATGGCTACACCTTC CSARGRTDMNYGYTF NA TRBJ1-2 TRBV20-1 many
TGCAGTGCTAACCGGGCCCGGGGATTTGAAAAACTGTTTTTT CSANRARGFEKLFF NA TRBJ1-4 TRBV20-1 once
TGTGCCAGCAGGGACAGCTTCGACCAGCCCCAGCATTTT CASRDSFDQPQHF NA TRBJ1-5 TRBV6-1 few
TGTGCCAGCAGCGTAGATGGCAGGGTTAATGAAAAACTGTTTTTT CASSVDGRVNEKLFF NA TRBJ1-4 TRBV9 once
TGCGCCAGCAGCGTCCTCACAGGGAACTATGGCTACACCTTC CASSVLTGNYGYTF NA TRBJ1-2 TRBV5-1 many
TGCAGTGCTCGAAGCCCAATTGAAGCTTTCTTT CSARSPIEAFF NA TRBJ1-1 TRBV20-1 few
TGTGCCAGCAGCTTGGGACGCCTTGGACAGGCCACTAATGAAAAACTGTTTTTT CASSLGRLGQATNEKLFF TRBD1 TRBJ1-4 TRBV5-8 NA
TGTGCCAGCAGCCCGGACAGTGGGGGACTCAATCAGCCCCAGCATTTT CASSPDSGGLNQPQHF NA TRBJ1-5 TRBV7-8 many
TGTGCCAGCAGCCAAGATTACGGGGTGGGTGAGCAGTTCTTC CASSQDYGVGEQFF NA TRBJ2-1 TRBV3-1 many
TGTGCCAGTAGTCGAGACAGGGTACTGGCAGGAAACACCATATATTTT CASSRDRVLAGNTIYF TRBD1 TRBJ1-3 TRBV19 NA
TGTGCCAGCAGTTTCTGGCCTTGGGAGACCCAGTACTTC CASSFWPWETQYF NA TRBJ2-5 TRBV27 NA
TGTGCTAGCAGCGCTGACTGGGGAGGTACGCAGTATTTT CASSADWGGTQYF NA TRBJ2-3 TRBV7-7 NA
TGTGCCTGGACCCTTGACAGGGGGCCGGGGGATACGCAGTATTTT CAWTLDRGPGDTQYF TRBD1 TRBJ2-3 TRBV30 NA
TGTGCCAGCAGTTTGGGGGCGGGGGCCTACAATGAGCAGTTCTTC CASSLGAGAYNEQFF NA TRBJ2-1 TRBV27 many
TGTGCCAGCAGCCCCGCCGGGTCTTATAATTCACCCCTCCACTTT CASSPAGSYNSPLHF NA TRBJ1-6 TRBV11-2 NA
TGCGCCAGCAGTGAGTCCCTTGTAGGGAACGGGGAGCTGTTTTTT CASSESLVGNGELFF NA TRBJ2-2 TRBV10-2 NA
TGCGCCAGCAGCCAAGCGATCTCTGGAAACACCATATATTTT CASSQAISGNTIYF NA TRBJ1-3 TRBV4-1 NA
TGTGCCAGCAGCTTTGGGACTAGCGGGATGTGGAACAATGAGCAGTTCTTC CASSFGTSGMWNNEQFF TRBD2 TRBJ2-1 TRBV11-2 NA
TGTGCCAGCAGTAGGGACATGTCCTATGGCTACACCTTC CASSRDMSYGYTF NA TRBJ1-2 TRBV6-2/TRBV6-3 few
TGTGCCAGCAGCACTACCCCTAGGACAGGGGACGGGGGTGGCTACACCTTC CASSTTPRTGDGGGYTF TRBD1 TRBJ1-2 TRBV9 few
TGCGCCAGCAGTGATACAGGGGGCTACGAGCAGTACTTC CASSDTGGYEQYF TRBD1 TRBJ2-7 TRBV10-1 once
TGTGCCACCTCCCGGGGCCAAGAAGCCGATACGCAGTATTTT CATSRGQEADTQYF NA TRBJ2-3 TRBV10-3 NA
TGTGCCAGTAGTCCAGTGACAGGTTACACCGGGGAGCTGTTTTTT CASSPVTGYTGELFF NA TRBJ2-2 TRBV19 few
TGTGCCAGCAGTTACTCGAACTACAATCAGCCCCAGCATTTT CASSYSNYNQPQHF NA TRBJ1-5 TRBV6-5 few
TGTGCCAGCAGTTACCCACAGGGAGGGGGCTACACCTTC CASSYPQGGGYTF NA TRBJ1-2 TRBV6-5 many
TGCAGCGTGGGACAGTTGAACACTGAAGCTTTCTTT CSVGQLNTEAFF TRBD1 TRBJ1-1 TRBV29-1 NA
TGCAGTGCTAGTATTGGGGGGCCTAATTCACCCCTCCACTTT CSASIGGPNSPLHF NA TRBJ1-6 TRBV20-1 NA
TGTGCCATCAAAAGTCGCCTTCCCGGGGGGACCCTCCACTTT CAIKSRLPGGTLHF NA TRBJ1-6 TRBV10-1 NA
TGTGCCAGCAGCCGAGGGACTAGAAACCCTTCGGACACCGGGGAGCTGTTTTTT CASSRGTRNPSDTGELFF TRBD2 TRBJ2-2 TRBV3-1 NA
TGTGCCAGCAGTGAACGCTCGGGACAGAATCCCAATGAGCAGTTCTTC CASSERSGQNPNEQFF TRBD1 TRBJ2-1 TRBV6-1 many
TGCGCCAGCAGCCAAGCAGCTAAGTACGAGCAGTACTTC CASSQAAKYEQYF NA TRBJ2-7 TRBV4-1 NA
TGTGCCAGCATGGACACAGGATCCCTTTACTCTGGGGCCAACGTCCTGACTTTC CASMDTGSLYSGANVLTF NA TRBJ2-6 TRBV6-2/TRBV6-3 NA
TGTGCCAGCAGTCTAAACAGGGGGCCTAGCAATCAGCCCCAGCATTTT CASSLNRGPSNQPQHF TRBD1 TRBJ1-5 TRBV2 few
TGCAGTGCTAGACCGGACATGGGCAATCAGCCCCAGCATTTT CSARPDMGNQPQHF NA TRBJ1-5 TRBV20-1 many
TGTGCCAGCAGTATCGGATCCTACGAGCAGTACTTC CASSIGSYEQYF NA TRBJ2-7 TRBV7-9 many
TGTGCCGGGACAGGGACTGGGGCCAACGTCCTGACTTTC CAGTGTGANVLTF TRBD1 TRBJ2-6 TRBV6-4 NA
TGCAGCGGGGCCGAATCCGCTGGCTACACCTTC CSGAESAGYTF NA TRBJ1-2 TRBV29-1 NA
TGTGCCATCACTAATAACCCGAACACTGAAGCTTTCTTT CAITNNPNTEAFF NA TRBJ1-1 TRBV10-3 many
TGTGCCAGCAGTTACCTAGCGGGAGGTGACGAGCAGTACTTC CASSYLAGGDEQYF TRBD2 TRBJ2-7 TRBV6-9 NA
TGTGCCAGCAGCTTGACTAGCGGGGGAGAGACCCAGTACTTC CASSLTSGGETQYF TRBD2 TRBJ2-5 TRBV11-2 many
TGTGCCAGCAGCTTGGACAGGGATAGTGTCACCGGGGAGCTGTTTTTT CASSLDRDSVTGELFF TRBD1 TRBJ2-2 TRBV7-9 NA
TGTGCCAGCACCGGGACAGGGCGAGGGAACACTGAAGCTTTCTTT CASTGTGRGNTEAFF TRBD1 TRBJ1-1 TRBV19 NA